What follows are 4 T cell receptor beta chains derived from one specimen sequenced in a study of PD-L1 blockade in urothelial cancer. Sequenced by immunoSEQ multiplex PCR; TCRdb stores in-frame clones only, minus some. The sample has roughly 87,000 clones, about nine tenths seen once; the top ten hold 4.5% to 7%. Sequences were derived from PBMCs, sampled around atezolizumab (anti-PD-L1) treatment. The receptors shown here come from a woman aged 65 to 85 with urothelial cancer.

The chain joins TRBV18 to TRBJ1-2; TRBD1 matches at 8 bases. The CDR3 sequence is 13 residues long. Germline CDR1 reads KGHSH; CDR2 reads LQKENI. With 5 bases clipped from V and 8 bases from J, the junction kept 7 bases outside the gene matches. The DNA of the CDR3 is TGTGCCAGCTCATCCGCGGACAGGGACGGCTACACCTTC. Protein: CASSSADRDGYTF.

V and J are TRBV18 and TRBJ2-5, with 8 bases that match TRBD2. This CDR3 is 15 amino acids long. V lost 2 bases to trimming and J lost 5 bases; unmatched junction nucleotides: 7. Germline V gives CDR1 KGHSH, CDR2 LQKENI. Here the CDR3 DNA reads TGTGCCAGCTCACCAGGGACTAGTAATCTGGAGACCCAGTACTTC. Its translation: CASSPGTSNLETQYF.

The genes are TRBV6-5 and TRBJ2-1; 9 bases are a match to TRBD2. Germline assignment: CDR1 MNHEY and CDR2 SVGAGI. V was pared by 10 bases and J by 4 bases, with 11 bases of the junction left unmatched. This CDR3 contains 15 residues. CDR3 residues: CATRGAGGTYNEQFF. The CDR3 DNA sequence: TGTGCCACCCGGGGAGCGGGGGGAACATACAATGAGCAGTTCTTC.

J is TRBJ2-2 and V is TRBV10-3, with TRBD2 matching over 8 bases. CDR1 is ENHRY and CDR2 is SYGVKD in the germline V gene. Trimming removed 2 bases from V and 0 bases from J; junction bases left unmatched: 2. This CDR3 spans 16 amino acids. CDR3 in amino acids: CAISEPGGANTGELFF. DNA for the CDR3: TGTGCCATCAGTGAGCCGGGAGGGGCGAACACCGGGGAGCTGTTTTTT.